The following is a T cell receptor (beta chain) sequence with its context. Stated treatment: some 20 received Ad26.COV2.S at low or high dose, single or two shots; several received placebo; per-sample allocation not given. Samples were taken on day 63 after the first vaccine or placebo injection. The data stem from a study of Ad26.COV2.S vaccination and SARS-CoV-2 variants. Some clones are missing from TCRdb's copy, which holds only in-frame ones; the method was immunoSEQ multiplex PCR. The sample lists about 440,000 clones; about 83% were seen once. This CDR3 region has 14 residues. Germline V CDR1 and CDR2: MDHEN, SYDVKM. The V segment lost 10 bases and the J segment 0 bases; nucleotides outside the gene matches: 6.

The receptor was isolated from a person aged 18 to 59 who received the Ad26.COV2.S COVID-19 vaccine or a placebo. This chain joins TRBV28 and TRBJ2-7, with TRBD2 matching over 10 bases. The source material was peripheral blood, sampled in a trial of Ad26.COV2.S vaccine versus placebo. The CDR3 protein is CATRTSGVSYEQYF. CDR3 nucleotides: TGTGCCACCCGAACTAGCGGGGTCTCCTACGAGCAGTACTTC.